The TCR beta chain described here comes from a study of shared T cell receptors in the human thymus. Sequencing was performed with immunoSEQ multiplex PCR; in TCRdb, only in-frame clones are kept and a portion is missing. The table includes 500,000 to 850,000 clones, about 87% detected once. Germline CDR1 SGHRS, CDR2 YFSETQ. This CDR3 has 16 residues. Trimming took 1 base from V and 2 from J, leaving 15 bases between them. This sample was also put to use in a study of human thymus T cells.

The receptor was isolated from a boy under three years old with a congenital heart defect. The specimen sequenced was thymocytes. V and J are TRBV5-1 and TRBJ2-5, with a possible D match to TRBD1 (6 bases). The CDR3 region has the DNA TGCGCCAGCAGCTTGCACAGGGAACCCAGTCAAGAGACCCAGTACTTC. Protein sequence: CASSLHREPSQETQYF.